What follows describes a single T cell receptor (beta chain). What it recognizes is unknown. The PCR ran on 60 Vbeta and 13 Jbeta primers. This table comes from immunoSEQ multiplex PCR, and its TCRdb copy is limited to in-frame clones, with some not included. The sample includes 100,000 to 150,000 clones, around 70% seen only once; the top ten take about 4%. Germline assignment: CDR1 MDHEN and CDR2 SYDVKM. The CDR3 is 19 amino acids. Germline trimming cut 4 bases from V and 3 bases from J; bases unmatched to any gene: 14. This specimen comes from a study of cytomegalovirus exposure and HLA in healthy donors. Study summary: Most donors, roughly 82% of over 350 genotyped, fell in the Caucasian-associated ancestry cluster. Regarding the study as a whole: There were some public TCRs occurring in many donors, but most TCR sequences were rare.

The rearrangement joins TRBV28 to TRBJ2-3; the match to TRBD2 covers 12 bases. Sequencing was done on a sample of PBMCs. The clonotype originates from a woman aged 40 to 50 in good health and CMV-seronegative. The CDR3 region is CASSSLGGLAGRVTDTQYF. CDR3 nucleotides: TGTGCCAGCAGTTCTCTAGGTGGACTAGCGGGGAGGGTAACAGATACGCAGTATTTT.